This T cell receptor beta chain was recorded in a study of blood T cell repertoires in COVID-19 (dated by TCRdb to between 2020 and 2021). Context from the whole study: Collaborator samples came from the United States, Italy and Spain and covered acute and convalescent phases of COVID-19. The prospective study material was composed of cDNA or gDNA derived from T cells, B-cell-depleted T cells, or PBMCs. The dataset comprised deeply sampled blood TCRbeta repertoires from subjects exposed to, actively infected with, or recovered from COVID-19. The repertoires were made available in a free public database intended to serve as a resource for research on the immune response to SARS-CoV-2. The samples were drawn from two sources: the first 160 participants of the ongoing ImmuneRACE study, and 1,000 to 1,500 subjects contributed by 6 global collaborators. A de-identified subject ID, COVID-19 status, age in years and sex were almost always included in the sample metadata. Where HLA class I and class II types were available, the types were taken from metadata supplied by the sample provider, not from assay-based typing. The study at large found these results: How much clinical and demographic metadata was included differed by source and by participant, and the metadata was provided uncurated.

Comments on this clone: Its antigen is currently not known. The input lacks base qualities; no much larger clone sits a single base away.

TCRbeta CDR3 regions were amplified from genomic DNA using the immunoSEQ Assay, a bias-controlled multiplex PCR. For the original study's pipeline: Nucleated cell counts per sample were estimated from amplification of reference gene primers within the assay. To quantify the absolute abundance of each unique TCRbeta CDR3 rearrangement, sequence reads were collapsed and filtered. Productive Simpson clonality was computed per sample as the square root of Simpson's diversity index over productive rearrangements. The table was pulled from immuneACCESS by TCRdb, which kept in-frame rearrangements only. Such tables lose some clones; where checked, under half of the loss comes from unresolved V genes, and the rest has no known cause. V, J and clone size are taken as reported in that table, and D and trimming were inferred from the DNA itself. Across this sample there are some 350,000 clones, with about 88% seen only once. In total, the top ten clones hold about 3% of the sample.

Reading the germline V gene gives CDR1 MDHEN and CDR2 SYDVKM. Trimming removed 3 bases from V and 4 bases from J; the gene matches leave 6 bases unexplained. The CDR3 spans 15 residues, from the cysteine through the phenylalanine. CDR3 DNA is the only sequence kept; it has 45 bases, read in frame from the first base. Participants in the prospective study were aged about 18 to 100 years, lived in more than 20 United States geographic areas, and enrolled through a virtual design. In the prospective study, cohorts were assigned on the basis of participant-reported clinical history obtained from a screening survey and a study questionnaire. Recovered participants in ImmuneRACE Cohort 3 were defined as having two consecutive negative NP/OP PCR tests, clearance from a healthcare professional, or resolution of symptoms. Mobile phlebotomists in the prospective study collected whole blood, serum and a nasopharyngeal or oropharyngeal swab from every participant. Additional blood draws and questionnaires over an approximately two-month period could optionally be provided by prospective study participants. Blood samples from the prospective study were shipped frozen or at room temperature prior to DNA extraction.

The V and J segments used are TRBV28 and TRBJ1-5; 7 nucleotides in the junction match TRBD1. The sequence came from a woman aged 25-40 years who had recovered from COVID-19. Sequences were obtained from PBMCs or T cells enriched from blood (not recorded which). The DNA is as follows: TGTGCCAGCAGTTTCCGGGACAGAAGTAATCAGCCCCAGCATTTT. It encodes CASSFRDRSNQPQHF.